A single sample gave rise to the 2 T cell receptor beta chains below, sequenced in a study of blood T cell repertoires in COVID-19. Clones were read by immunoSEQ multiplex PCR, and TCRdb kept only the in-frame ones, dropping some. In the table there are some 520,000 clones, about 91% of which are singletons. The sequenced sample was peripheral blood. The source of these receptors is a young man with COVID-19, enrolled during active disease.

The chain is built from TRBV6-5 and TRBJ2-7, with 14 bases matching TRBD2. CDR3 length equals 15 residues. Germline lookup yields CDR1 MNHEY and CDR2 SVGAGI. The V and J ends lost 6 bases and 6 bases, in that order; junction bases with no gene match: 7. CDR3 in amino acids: CASSAGTSGRGEQYF. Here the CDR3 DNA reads TGTGCCAGCAGCGCCGGGACTAGCGGGAGAGGCGAGCAGTACTTC.

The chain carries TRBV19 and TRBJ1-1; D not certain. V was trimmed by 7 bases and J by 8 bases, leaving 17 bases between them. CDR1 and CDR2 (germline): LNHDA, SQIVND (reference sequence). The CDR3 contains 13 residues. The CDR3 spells CASTSRISAEAFF. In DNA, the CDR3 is TGTGCCAGTACCTCGCGGATTTCTGCCGAAGCTTTCTTT.